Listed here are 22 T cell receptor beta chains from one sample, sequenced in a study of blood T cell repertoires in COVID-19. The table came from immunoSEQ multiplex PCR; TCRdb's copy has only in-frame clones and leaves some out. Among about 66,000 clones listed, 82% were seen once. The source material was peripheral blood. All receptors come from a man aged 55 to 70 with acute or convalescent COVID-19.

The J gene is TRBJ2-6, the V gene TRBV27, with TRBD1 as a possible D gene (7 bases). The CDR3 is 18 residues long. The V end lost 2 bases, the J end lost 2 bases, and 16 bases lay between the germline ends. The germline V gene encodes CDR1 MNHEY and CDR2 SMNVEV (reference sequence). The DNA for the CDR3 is TGTGCCAGCAGTTTAAACCAGGGGGGTGGAGCTGGGGCCAACGTCCTGACTTTC. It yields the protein CASSLNQGGGAGANVLTF.

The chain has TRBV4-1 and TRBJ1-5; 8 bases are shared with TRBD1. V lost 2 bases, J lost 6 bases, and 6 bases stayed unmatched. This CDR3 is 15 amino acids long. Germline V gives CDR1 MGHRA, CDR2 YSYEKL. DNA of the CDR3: TGCGCCAGCAGCCAACAGGACAGGGTTGGTCAGCCCCAGCATTTT. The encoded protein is CASSQQDRVGQPQHF.

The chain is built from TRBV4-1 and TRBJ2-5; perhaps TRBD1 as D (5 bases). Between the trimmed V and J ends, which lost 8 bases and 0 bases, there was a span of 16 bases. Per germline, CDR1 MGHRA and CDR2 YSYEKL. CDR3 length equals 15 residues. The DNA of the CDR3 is TGCGCCAGCTCCCCCCTCGGACACAACCAAGAGACCCAGTACTTC. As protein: CASSPLGHNQETQYF.

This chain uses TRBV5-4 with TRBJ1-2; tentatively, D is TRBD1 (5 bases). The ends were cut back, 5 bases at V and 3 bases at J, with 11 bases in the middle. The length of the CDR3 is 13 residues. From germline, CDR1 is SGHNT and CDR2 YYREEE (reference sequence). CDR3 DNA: TGTGCCAGCAGTCCTCAGGGTGACTATGGCTACACCTTC. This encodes CASSPQGDYGYTF.

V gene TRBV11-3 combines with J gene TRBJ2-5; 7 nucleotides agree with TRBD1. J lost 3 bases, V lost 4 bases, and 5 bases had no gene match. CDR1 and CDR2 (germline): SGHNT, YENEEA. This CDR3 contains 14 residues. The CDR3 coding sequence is TGTGCCAGCAGCTCGGACGACAGGGAAGAGACCCAGTACTTC. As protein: CASSSDDREETQYF.

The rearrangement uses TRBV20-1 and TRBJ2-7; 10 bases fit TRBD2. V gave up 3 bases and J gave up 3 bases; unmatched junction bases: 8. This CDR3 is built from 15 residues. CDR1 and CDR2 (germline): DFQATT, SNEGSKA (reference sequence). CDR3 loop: CSASSGSGGNYEQYF. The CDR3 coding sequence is TGCAGTGCTAGTTCCGGTAGCGGGGGGAACTACGAGCAGTACTTC.

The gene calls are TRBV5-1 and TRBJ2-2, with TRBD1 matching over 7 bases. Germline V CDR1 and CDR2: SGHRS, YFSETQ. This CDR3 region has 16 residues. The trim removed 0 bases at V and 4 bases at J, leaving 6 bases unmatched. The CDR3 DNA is TGCGCCAGCAGCTTGGACGGACAGGCGTTCACCGGGGAGCTGTTTTTT. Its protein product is CASSLDGQAFTGELFF.

Here the CDR3 reads CASSSTRTSGGADTQYF. For the CDR3, the DNA is TGTGCCAGCAGTTCCACCAGGACTAGCGGGGGCGCGGATACGCAGTATTTT. This sequence joins TRBV27 and TRBJ2-3; 13 positions agree with TRBD2. The germline gives CDR1 MNHEY, CDR2 SMNVEV (reference sequence). Unmatched junction bases numbered 10, after V lost 4 bases and J lost 6 bases. The CDR3 is 17 amino acids.

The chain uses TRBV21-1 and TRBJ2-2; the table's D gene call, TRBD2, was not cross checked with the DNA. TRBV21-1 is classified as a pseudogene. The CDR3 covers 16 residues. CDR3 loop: CASSKGGGLNTGELFF. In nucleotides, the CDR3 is TGTGCCAGCAGCAAAGGGGGAGGGTTGAACACCGGGGAGCTGTTTTTT.

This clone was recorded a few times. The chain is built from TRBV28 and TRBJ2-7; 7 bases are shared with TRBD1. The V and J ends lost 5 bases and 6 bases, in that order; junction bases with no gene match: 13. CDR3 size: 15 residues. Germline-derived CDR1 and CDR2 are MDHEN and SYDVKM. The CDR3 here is CASSPRQGILPEQYF. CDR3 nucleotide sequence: TGTGCCAGCAGTCCCCGACAGGGCATTCTACCCGAGCAGTACTTC.

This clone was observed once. CDR3 region: CASRAGGYYNEQFF. CDR3 nucleotides: TGCGCCAGCAGAGCGGGGGGGTATTACAATGAGCAGTTCTTC. The chain has TRBV5-1 and TRBJ2-1; 10 nucleotides align to TRBD2. The CDR3 is 14 residues long. V gave up 5 bases and J gave up 4 bases; unmatched junction bases: 3. Germline CDR1 SGHRS, CDR2 YFSETQ.

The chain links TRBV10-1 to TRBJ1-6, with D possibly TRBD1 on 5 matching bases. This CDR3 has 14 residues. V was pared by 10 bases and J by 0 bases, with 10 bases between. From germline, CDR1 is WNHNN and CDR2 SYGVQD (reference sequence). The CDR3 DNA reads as TGCGCCATCACAGGCAGCTCCTATAATTCACCCCTCCACTTT. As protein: CAITGSSYNSPLHF.

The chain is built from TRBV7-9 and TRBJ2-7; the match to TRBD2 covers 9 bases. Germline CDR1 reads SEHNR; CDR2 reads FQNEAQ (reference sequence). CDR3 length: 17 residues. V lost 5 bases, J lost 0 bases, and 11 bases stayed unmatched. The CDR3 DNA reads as TGTGCCAGCAGCACTAGGGACAGCGGGGGGTTCTCCTACGAGCAGTACTTC. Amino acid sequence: CASSTRDSGGFSYEQYF.

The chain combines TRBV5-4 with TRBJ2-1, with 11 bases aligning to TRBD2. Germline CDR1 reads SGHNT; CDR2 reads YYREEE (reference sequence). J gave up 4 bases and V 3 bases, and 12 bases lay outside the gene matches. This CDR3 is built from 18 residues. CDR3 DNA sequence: TGTGCCAGCAGCTCCGCCTCGTTAGCGGGGGGGATTTACAATGAGCAGTTCTTC. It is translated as CASSSASLAGGIYNEQFF.

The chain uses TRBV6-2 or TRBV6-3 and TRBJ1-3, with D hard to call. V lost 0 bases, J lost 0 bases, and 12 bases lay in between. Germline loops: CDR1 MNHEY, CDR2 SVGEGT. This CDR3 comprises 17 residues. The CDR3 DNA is TGTGCCAGCAGTTACTCCATTACTCCGAGCTCTGGAAACACCATATATTTT. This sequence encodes CASSYSITPSSGNTIYF.

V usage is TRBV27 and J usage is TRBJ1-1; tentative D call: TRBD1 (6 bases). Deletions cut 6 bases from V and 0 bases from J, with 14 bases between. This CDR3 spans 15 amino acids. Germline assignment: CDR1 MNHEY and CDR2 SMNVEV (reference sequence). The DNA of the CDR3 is TGTGCCAGCAGAACCGGGACACTCATGAACACTGAAGCTTTCTTT. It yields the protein CASRTGTLMNTEAFF.

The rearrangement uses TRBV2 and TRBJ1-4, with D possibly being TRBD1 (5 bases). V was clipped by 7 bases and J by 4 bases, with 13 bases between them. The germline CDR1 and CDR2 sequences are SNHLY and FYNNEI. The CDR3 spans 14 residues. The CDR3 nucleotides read TGTGCCAGCATGAGTTGGGGGGGTAATGAAAAACTGTTTTTT. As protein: CASMSWGGNEKLFF. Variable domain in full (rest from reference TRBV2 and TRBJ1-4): EPEVTQTPSHQVTQMGQEVILRCVPISNHLYFYWYRQILGQKVEFLVSFYNNEISEKSEIFDDQFSVERPDGSNFTLKIRSTKLEDSAMYFCASMSWGGNEKLFFGSGTQLSVL.

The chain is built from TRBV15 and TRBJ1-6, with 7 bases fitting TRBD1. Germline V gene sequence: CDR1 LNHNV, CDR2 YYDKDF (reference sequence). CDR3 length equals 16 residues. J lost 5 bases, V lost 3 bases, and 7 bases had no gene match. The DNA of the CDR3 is TGTGCCACCAGCAGTCTCCGGACAGGCCATAATTCACCCCTCCACTTT. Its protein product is CATSSLRTGHNSPLHF.

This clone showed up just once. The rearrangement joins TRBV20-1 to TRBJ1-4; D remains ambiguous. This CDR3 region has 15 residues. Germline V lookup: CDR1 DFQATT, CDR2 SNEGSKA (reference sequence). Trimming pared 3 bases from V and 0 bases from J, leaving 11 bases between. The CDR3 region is CSASGHLSTNEKLFF. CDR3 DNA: TGCAGTGCTAGTGGTCACTTATCAACTAATGAAAAACTGTTTTTT.

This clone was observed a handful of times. CDR3 loop: CATSREGGGNQPQHF. CDR3 sequence (DNA): TGTGCCACCAGCAGAGAAGGGGGGGGAAATCAGCCCCAGCATTTT. The gene calls are TRBV15 and TRBJ1-5, with D possibly matching TRBD1 (6 bases). Per germline, CDR1 LNHNV and CDR2 YYDKDF (reference sequence). This CDR3 is 15 amino acids long. V lost 0 bases, J lost 4 bases, and 10 bases lay in between.

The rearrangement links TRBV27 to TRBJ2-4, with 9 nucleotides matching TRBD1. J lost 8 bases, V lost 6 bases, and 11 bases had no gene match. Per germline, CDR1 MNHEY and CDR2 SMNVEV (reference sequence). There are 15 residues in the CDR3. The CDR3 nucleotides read TGTGCCAGCAGAGGCACAGGGGGCTGGAGGGACATTCAGTACTTC. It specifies CASRGTGGWRDIQYF.

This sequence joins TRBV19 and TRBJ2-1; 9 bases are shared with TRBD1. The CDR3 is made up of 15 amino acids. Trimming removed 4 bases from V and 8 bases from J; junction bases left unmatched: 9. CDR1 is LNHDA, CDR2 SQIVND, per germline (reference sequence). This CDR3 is CASSTPGTGRDEQFF. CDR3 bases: TGTGCCAGTAGTACCCCCGGGACAGGGAGAGATGAGCAGTTCTTC.